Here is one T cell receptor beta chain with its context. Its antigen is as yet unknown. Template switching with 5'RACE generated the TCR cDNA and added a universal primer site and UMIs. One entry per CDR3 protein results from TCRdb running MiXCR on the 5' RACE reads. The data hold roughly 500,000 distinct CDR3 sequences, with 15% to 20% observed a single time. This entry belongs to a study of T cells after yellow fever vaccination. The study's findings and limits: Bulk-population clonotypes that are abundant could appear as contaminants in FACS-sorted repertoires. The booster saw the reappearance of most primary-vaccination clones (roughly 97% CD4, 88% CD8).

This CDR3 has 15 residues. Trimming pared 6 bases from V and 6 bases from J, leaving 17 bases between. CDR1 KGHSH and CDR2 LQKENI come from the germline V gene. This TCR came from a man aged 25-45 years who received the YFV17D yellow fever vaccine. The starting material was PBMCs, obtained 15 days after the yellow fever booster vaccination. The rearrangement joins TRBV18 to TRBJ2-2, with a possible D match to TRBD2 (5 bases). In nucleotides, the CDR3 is TGTGCCAGCTCCGAAGGACTTTCCCCTTCCGGGGAGCTGTTTTTT. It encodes CASSEGLSPSGELFF. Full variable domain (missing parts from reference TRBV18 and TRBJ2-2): NAGVMQNPRHLVRRRGQEARLRCSPMKGHSHVYWYRQLPEEGLKFMVYLQKENIIDESGMPKERFSAEFPKEGPSILRIQQVVRGDSAAYFCASSEGLSPSGELFFGEGSRLTVL.